This T cell receptor (beta chain) was identified during a study of blood T cell repertoires in COVID-19. In the study overall: Acute and convalescent COVID-19 samples came from the United States, Italy and Spain.

The table came from immunoSEQ multiplex PCR; TCRdb's copy has only in-frame clones and leaves some out. In the table there are about 420,000 clones, over 85% of which are singletons. Germline loops: CDR1 LGHDT, CDR2 YNNKEL (reference sequence). The CDR3 sequence is 15 residues long. V lost 0 bases and J 7 bases, leaving 10 bases between the germline ends. The count of this clone is one. This TCR was recovered from a man in his late teens or twenties with COVID-19, enrolled during active disease. The chain employs TRBV3-1 (or the pseudogene TRBV3-2) and TRBJ1-6; TRBD1 might be the D (5 bases). Sequenced material: peripheral blood. The CDR3 DNA reads as TGTGCCAGCAGCCAAGATTTCGGGGGAAATTCACCCCTCCACTTT. It yields the protein CASSQDFGGNSPLHF.